This is a list of T cell receptor beta chains from one sample in a study of shared clonotypes between healthy human individuals. Sequencing used immunoSEQ multiplex PCR; TCRdb keeps in-frame clones, though not all of them. The table shows 450,000 to 500,000 clones, with roughly 80% occurring only once. The sample consisted of PBMCs. These receptors all come from a woman aged 35 to 49 in good health. Some clones in this sample may be carry-over from other donors' samples. Both conserved end residues are part of each CDR3.

TRBV27,TRBJ2-1,CASSQPGQDYNEQFF
TRBV4-3,TRBJ1-2,CASSQVNREFYGYTF
TRBV5-1,TRBJ2-1,CASVLSSGNEQFF
TRBV28,TRBJ1-2,CASSATVHYGYTF
TRBV30,TRBJ2-2,CAWDGWLAGTGELFF
TRBV7-6,TRBJ2-3,CASSKLADSTDTQYF
TRBV18,TRBJ2-5,CASQQGRSETQYF
TRBV25-1,TRBJ2-2,CASSEQVGVSGELFF
TRBV7-3,TRBJ1-2,CASSADSGYGYTF
TRBV6-5,TRBJ2-1,CASSGSGRFNEQFF
TRBV4-3,TRBJ2-5,CASSHLGETQYF
TRBV27,TRBJ2-7,CASSFSGANEQYF
TRBV15,TRBJ2-1,CATRRTSTNEQFF
TRBV4-2,TRBJ2-3,CASSQVGGTDTQYF
TRBV20-1,TRBJ1-2,CSARDRAGYTF
TRBV28,TRBJ1-1,CASSLRARDTEAFF
TRBV6-1,TRBJ2-7,CASSGGPLGYEQYF
TRBV7-9,TRBJ1-2,CASSFFENGYTF
TRBV27,TRBJ1-2,CASTSGTDYGYTF
TRBV11-3,TRBJ2-3,CASSQGSGRTDTQYF
TRBV18,TRBJ2-7,CASSGGSYEQYF
TRBV2,TRBJ2-2,CASSLTSSGELFF
TRBV25-1,TRBJ2-5,CAAGSGDQETQYF
TRBV5-1,TRBJ2-7,CASSLIWVAGAVYEQYF
TRBV5-4,TRBJ1-2,CASSLDSYGYTF
TRBV11-2,TRBJ2-3,CASSWDRDPTDTQYF
TRBV30,TRBJ2-5,CAWSAGGIETQYF
TRBV11-2,TRBJ2-2,CASSLDRGLASNTGELFF
TRBV7-9,TRBJ2-7,CASSLGLGSGYEQYF
TRBV5-4,TRBJ1-2,CASSDNIYGYTF
TRBV4-2,TRBJ2-3,CASSQDMGDTQYF
TRBV7-6,TRBJ2-7,CASSLVPGQGSIEQYF
TRBV10-2,TRBJ1-4,CASSAGGDNEKLFF
TRBV28,TRBJ2-4,CASSSLAGLAKNIQYF
TRBV18,TRBJ2-2,CASSPGTRTGELFF
TRBV10-3,TRBJ2-3,CAIKAGSTDTQYF
TRBV2,TRBJ1-5,CASSGDSSNQPQHF
TRBV7-9,TRBJ2-7,CASSSTDRGRVDEQYF
TRBV27,TRBJ2-7,CASSLGGYEQYF
TRBV6-5,TRBJ2-7,CASRPGLAGGGQYF
TRBV4-1,TRBJ1-3,CASRRGLTGGNTIYF
TRBV7-9,TRBJ1-3,CASSLDQSYSGNTIYF
TRBV9,TRBJ2-7,CASSAGDVYEQYF
TRBV11-3,TRBJ2-1,CASSLGLRESYNEQFF
TRBV5-4,TRBJ2-7,CASSRDSYEQYF
TRBV6-5,-,CASSQGRERVGEQYF
TRBV18,TRBJ2-7,CASSPDRASVYEQYF
TRBV2,TRBJ2-1,CASSPTSDKQFF
TRBV7-3,TRBJ2-1,CASSLNSGLAGIRSYNEQFF